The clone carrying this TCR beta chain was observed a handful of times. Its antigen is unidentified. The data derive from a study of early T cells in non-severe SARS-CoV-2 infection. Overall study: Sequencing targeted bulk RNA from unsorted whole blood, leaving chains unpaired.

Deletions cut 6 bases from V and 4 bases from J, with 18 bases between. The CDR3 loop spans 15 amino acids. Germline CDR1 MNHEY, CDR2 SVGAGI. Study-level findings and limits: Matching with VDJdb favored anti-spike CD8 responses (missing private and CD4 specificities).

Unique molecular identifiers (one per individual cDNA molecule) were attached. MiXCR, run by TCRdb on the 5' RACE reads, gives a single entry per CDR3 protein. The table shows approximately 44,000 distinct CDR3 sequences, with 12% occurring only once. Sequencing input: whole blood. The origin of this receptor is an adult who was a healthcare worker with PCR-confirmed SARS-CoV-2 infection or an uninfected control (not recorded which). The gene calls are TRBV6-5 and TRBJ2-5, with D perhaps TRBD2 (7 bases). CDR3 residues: CASRPWGGGGETQYF. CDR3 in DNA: TGTGCCAGCAGACCCTGGGGGGGCGGAGGAGAGACCCAGTACTTC.